This T cell receptor beta chain emerged from a study of blood T cell repertoires in COVID-19. Overall study context: From the United States, Italy and Spain came samples of acute and convalescent COVID-19. T cells, B-cell-depleted T cells, or PBMCs provided the cDNA or gDNA that served as material.

Authors' methods: Reference gene primer amplification gave nucleated cell count estimates. TCRdb's table, derived via immunoSEQ multiplex PCR, lists solely in-frame clones and lacks some. That table furnishes V, J and clone size, whereas the DNA furnished D and trimming. The sample records fewer than 95,000 clones, 75% to 95% being singletons. The CDR3 length is 16 residues. In germline, CDR1 is SGDLS, CDR2 YYNGEE. V was cut by 4 bases and J by 0 bases, with 13 bases left in between. Input material: peripheral blood. The receptor's source is a woman of 80 years or more with acute or convalescent COVID-19. The rearrangement links TRBV9 to TRBJ1-4; TRBD1 might be the D (6 bases). The CDR3 reads CASSPRGFTTNEKLFF. In nucleotides, the CDR3 is TGTGCCAGCAGCCCCAGGGGATTCACAACTAATGAAAAACTGTTTTTT.